One and the same sample provided the 8 T cell receptor beta chains below, sequenced in a study of lymphopenia after photon versus proton radiotherapy. The table came from immunoSEQ multiplex PCR; TCRdb's copy has only in-frame clones and leaves some out. This sample has 7,100 or so clones, with approximately 90% found just once. The material was peripheral blood, obtained from a patient treated with photon-based radiotherapy. The origin of the receptors is a woman aged 70-85 years with pancreatic cancer.

The V and J genes are TRBV19 and TRBJ2-1, with D tentatively TRBD1 (5 bases). Trimming stripped 3 bases from V and 5 bases from J, with 14 bases between. Per germline, CDR1 LNHDA and CDR2 SQIVND (reference sequence). The length of the CDR3 is 15 residues. The CDR3 DNA reads TGTGCCAGTAGTATCCGGACAAGAAGAGACAATGAGCAGTTCTTC. This sequence encodes CASSIRTRRDNEQFF. Based on the CDR3 plus reference TRBV19 and TRBJ2-1, the full variable domain is DGGITQSPKYLFRKEGQNVTLSCEQNLNHDAMYWYRQDPGQGLRLIYYSQIVNDFQKGDIAEGYSVSREKKESFPLTVTSAQKNPTAFYLCASSIRTRRDNEQFFGPGTRLTVL.

The rearrangement joins TRBV5-6 to TRBJ2-7, with D uncertain. V was clipped by 0 bases and J by 7 bases, with 5 bases between them. CDR1 is SGHDT and CDR2 is YYEEEE in the germline V gene. The CDR3 is 11 residues long. The CDR3 nucleotides are TGTGCCAGCAGCTTGGTGGGGGAGCAGTACTTC. Translation gives CASSLVGEQYF.

The V and J genes are TRBV5-4 and TRBJ2-1; 8 bases align to TRBD2. Germline trimming cut 0 bases from V and 7 bases from J; bases unmatched to any gene: 12. The CDR3 runs 17 residues. Germline V gene lookup returns CDR1 SGHNT and CDR2 YYREEE (reference sequence). CDR3 bases: TGTGCCAGCAGCTTGGGAGGAGCGGGAGCTCCGAGGAATGAGCAGTTCTTC. Translating gives CASSLGGAGAPRNEQFF.

This chain connects TRBV27 to TRBJ1-2; TRBD1 agrees at 11 bases. Germline V gene data show CDR1 as MNHEY and CDR2 as SMNVEV (reference sequence). Trimming at V came to 7 bases and at J to 4 bases, leaving 8 bases not matched to a gene. This CDR3 is 15 amino acids long. The CDR3 loop is CASKPDRGLVYGYTF. CDR3 nucleotide sequence: TGTGCCAGCAAACCGGACAGGGGGCTTGTCTATGGCTACACCTTC.

V gene TRBV2 combines with J gene TRBJ2-1, with TRBD2 identical over 9 bases. This CDR3 has 15 residues. V gave up 2 bases and J gave up 6 bases; unmatched junction bases: 5. Per germline, CDR1 SNHLY and CDR2 FYNNEI. The CDR3 loop is CASSEIAGVLNEQFF. CDR3 nucleotides: TGTGCCAGCAGTGAAATAGCGGGAGTCCTCAATGAGCAGTTCTTC.

This chain joins TRBV10-2 and TRBJ1-5, with 8 bases lining up with TRBD1. J was trimmed by 0 bases and V by 6 bases; bases with no gene match: 4. The CDR3 runs to 15 residues. Per germline, CDR1 WSHSY and CDR2 SAAADI. The CDR3 DNA sequence: TGCGCCAGCAGGGACAGGGCGGATAGCAATCAGCCCCAGCATTTT. Translated: CASRDRADSNQPQHF.

The chain links TRBV4-2 to TRBJ2-7; D may match TRBD1 or TRBD2 (5 bases each). V lost 1 base, J lost 0 bases, and 10 bases lay in between. CDR1 and CDR2 (germline): LGHNA, YNFKEQ. CDR3 size: 15 residues. The CDR3 nucleotides read TGTGCCAGCAGCCAAGGCCAGGGAGCCTCCTACGAGCAGTACTTC. Translation gives CASSQGQGASYEQYF.

The CDR3 DNA reads TGTGCCAGCAGCTTTTACAGACGGACCGGGGGGGAGCAGTTCTTC. Residues: CASSFYRRTGGEQFF. This chain joins TRBV7-2 and TRBJ2-1; 7 bases map to TRBD2. Germline trimming cut 3 bases from V and 10 bases from J; bases unmatched to any gene: 12. CDR1 SGHTA and CDR2 FQGNSA come from the germline V gene. The CDR3 has 15 residues.